These 9 T cell receptor beta chains came from one sample sequenced in a study of T-cell memory formation after mild COVID-19. TCRdb ran MiXCR on the 5' RACE reads and lists one entry per CDR3 protein. Of approximately 150,000 distinct CDR3 sequences in the sample, 5.5% to 7% are singletons; the top ten hold more than 2%. What was sequenced was PBMCs or a T cell subset sorted from them (not recorded which). The receptors were gathered from an adult woman who had mild COVID-19 (a few samples of this study predate the infection). Cell type and time point are not known.

This clonotype was seen only a few times. The V gene is TRBV6-5, the J gene TRBJ2-7; D tentatively reads TRBD1 or TRBD2 (6 bases each). The germline V and J ends were trimmed by 2 bases and 3 bases, with 17 bases remaining between them. Germline loops: CDR1 MNHEY, CDR2 SVGAGI. The CDR3 spans 16 residues. The CDR3 loop is CASSYPQQGGLYEQYF. The CDR3 nucleotides read TGTGCCAGCAGTTACCCTCAACAGGGAGGTCTCTACGAGCAGTACTTC.

This clonotype has a count of ten or more. The J gene is TRBJ2-2, the V gene TRBV4-3, with TRBD2 matching 14 bases. Germline CDR1 is LGHNA and CDR2 is YSLEER. The V and J ends lost 3 bases and 4 bases, in that order; junction bases with no gene match: 4. This CDR3 spans 17 amino acids. CDR3 region: CASSQGLAGVTTGELFF. Here the CDR3 DNA reads TGCGCCAGCAGCCAGGGACTAGCGGGAGTTACCACCGGGGAGCTGTTTTTT.

The CDR3 nucleotides read TGTGCCAGCACTACGGGCGGGGGACTCTACGAGCAGTACTTC. Protein: CASTTGGGLYEQYF. The chain is built from TRBV28 and TRBJ2-7, with 7 bases identical to TRBD2. Germline V lookup: CDR1 MDHEN, CDR2 SYDVKM. Trimming removed 7 bases from V and 3 bases from J; junction bases left unmatched: 9. CDR3 length: 14 residues.

This clonotype was seen ten or more times. CDR3 loop: CASSQGVRDTDTQYF. CDR3 sequence (DNA): TGCGCCAGCAGCCAAGGAGTCAGGGACACAGATACGCAGTATTTT. The V call is TRBV4-1, the J call TRBJ2-3, with D maybe TRBD1 (5 bases). The CDR3 loop spans 15 amino acids. Trimming took off 1 base at V and 2 bases at J, with 10 bases between the two ends. Germline V gene lookup returns CDR1 MGHRA and CDR2 YSYEKL.

The chain joins TRBV3-1 to TRBJ1-1; no reliable D call. V lost 3 bases, J lost 5 bases, and 7 bases lay in between. The length of the CDR3 is 12 residues. Germline CDR1 is LGHDT and CDR2 is YNNKEL (reference sequence). The CDR3 is CASSQVGTEAFF. CDR3 nucleotide sequence: TGTGCCAGCAGCCAGGTCGGAACTGAAGCTTTCTTT.

The table lists this clonotype with many counts. For the CDR3, the DNA is TGCAGTGCTAGAGTCTCTGGGCGGGGGGCCTACAATGAGCAGTTCTTC. This codes for CSARVSGRGAYNEQFF. The V gene is TRBV20-1, the J gene TRBJ2-1; 8 bases map to TRBD2. CDR1 and CDR2 from the germline V gene are DFQATT and SNEGSKA (reference sequence). The CDR3 length is 16 residues. V trimming: 1 base; J trimming: 2 bases; junction bases outside the gene matches: 7.

This clonotype has ten or more counts. This chain joins TRBV5-1 and TRBJ2-5; D unclear. Per germline, CDR1 SGHRS and CDR2 YFSETQ. This CDR3 is built from 14 residues. V was cut by 0 bases and J by 3 bases, with 9 bases left in between. The CDR3 sequence is CASSLGPTEETQYF. Here the CDR3 DNA reads TGCGCCAGCAGCTTGGGACCAACAGAAGAGACCCAGTACTTC.

The V and J genes are TRBV30 and TRBJ2-3, with TRBD2 identical over 8 bases. CDR3 length equals 13 residues. V was pared by 5 bases and J by 0 bases, with 1 base of the junction left unmatched. Germline lookup yields CDR1 GTSNPN and CDR2 SVGIG (reference sequence). The CDR3 DNA is TGTGCCTGGGAGCGGGAGAGCACAGATACGCAGTATTTT. This encodes CAWERESTDTQYF.

This clonotype was counted at least ten times. V usage is TRBV29-1 and J usage is TRBJ2-1, with TRBD1 matching 7 bases. Germline loops: CDR1 SQVTM, CDR2 ANQGSEA. The J segment lost 9 bases and the V segment lost 8 bases, leaving 13 bases of the junction unmatched. This CDR3 has 13 residues. The CDR3 nucleotides are TGCAGCAAATCGACAGGGAATCATGGTGAGCAGTTCTTC. Amino acid sequence: CSKSTGNHGEQFF.